One sample yielded the 11 T cell receptor beta chains listed below, sequenced in a study of blood T cell repertoires in COVID-19. This table comes from immunoSEQ multiplex PCR, and its TCRdb copy is limited to in-frame clones, with some not included. The sample lists 15,000 to 17,000 clones; approximately 83% were seen once. The sequenced sample consisted of peripheral blood. These TCRs come from a man aged 65 to 79 in a cohort sampled during active COVID-19.

This chain links TRBV19 with TRBJ1-5; TRBD1 matches at 10 bases. J lost 6 bases, V lost 4 bases, and 6 bases had no gene match. Germline V CDR1 and CDR2: LNHDA, SQIVND (reference sequence). The CDR3 loop spans 15 amino acids. In DNA form, the CDR3 reads TGTGCCAGTAGTACACGACAGGGGGCGGGTCAGCCCCAGCATTTT. This translates into CASSTRQGAGQPQHF.

This rearrangement joins TRBV11-2 to TRBJ2-5; 9 bases map to TRBD1. V lost 5 bases and J lost 3; bases outside the gene matches: 1. Germline V gene sequence: CDR1 SGHAT, CDR2 FQNNGV. CDR3 size: 13 residues. The CDR3 protein is CASSRDREETQYF. For the CDR3, the DNA is TGTGCCAGCAGCCGGGACAGGGAAGAGACCCAGTACTTC.

CDR3 in amino acids: CASSLEGGPYNEQFF. CDR3 sequence (DNA): TGTGCCAGCAGCTTAGAAGGAGGGCCGTACAATGAGCAGTTCTTC. V is TRBV7-3 and J is TRBJ2-1; D is perhaps TRBD2 (6 bases). The germline CDR1 and CDR2 sequences are SGHTA and FQGTGA. This CDR3 region has 15 residues. The V end lost 2 bases, the J end lost 4 bases, and 12 bases lay between the germline ends.

V gene TRBV5-4 combines with J gene TRBJ2-6, with D perhaps TRBD2 (5 bases). Germline CDR1 SGHNT, CDR2 YYREEE (reference sequence). Trimming cost V 0 bases and J 0 bases, with 7 bases left between them. This CDR3 has 16 amino acids. This chain's CDR3 is CASSLGGVSGANVLTF. The DNA of the CDR3 is TGTGCCAGCAGCTTGGGGGGAGTCTCTGGGGCCAACGTCCTGACTTTC.

The chain carries TRBV4-3 and TRBJ2-7; 7 bases agree with TRBD1. Germline CDR1 and CDR2: LGHNA and YSLEER. The junction had 12 bases not matched to a gene; V was cut back by 4 bases and J by 0 bases. CDR3 length: 17 amino acids. Written as DNA, the CDR3 is TGCGCCAGCAGCCCGGCTGTTACAGGGGCCGTCTCCTACGAGCAGTACTTC. Protein product: CASSPAVTGAVSYEQYF.

This chain joins TRBV9 and TRBJ2-3; tentatively, D is TRBD1 (6 bases). V lost 5 bases, J lost 0 bases, and 28 bases lay in between. The CDR3 sequence is 20 residues long. Germline lookup yields CDR1 SGDLS and CDR2 YYNGEE. CDR3 protein: CASSGAKQRGFGFSTDTQYF. As DNA, the CDR3 is TGTGCCAGCAGTGGGGCAAAACAAAGGGGGTTTGGGTTTAGCACAGATACGCAGTATTTT.

The chain joins TRBV10-2 to TRBJ1-2; TRBD1 might be the D (6 bases). V gave up 1 base and J gave up 2 bases, with 8 bases separating them. Germline V gene data show CDR1 as WSHSY and CDR2 as SAAADI. This CDR3 is 14 amino acids long. Here the CDR3 DNA reads TGCGCCAGCAGTGAGTGGACAGAGAACTATGGCTACACCTTC. It codes for CASSEWTENYGYTF.

The chain uses TRBV7-9 and TRBJ2-6; D perhaps matches TRBD2 (5 bases). This CDR3 region has 17 residues. Germline CDR1 reads SEHNR; CDR2 reads FQNEAQ (reference sequence). With 3 bases removed from V and 0 bases from J, the gap between germline ends came to 12 bases. In DNA form, the CDR3 reads TGTGCCAGCAGCTTTGGCGAGGGCCGCTCTGGGGCCAACGTCCTGACTTTC. Protein sequence: CASSFGEGRSGANVLTF.

This clone has only one observation. The V call is TRBV19, the J call TRBJ1-5; D gene unclear. Germline V gene data show CDR1 as LNHDA and CDR2 as SQIVND (reference sequence). Trimming took 8 bases from V and 7 from J, leaving 18 bases between them. This CDR3 contains 14 residues. The CDR3 DNA reads as TGTGCCAGTGGATGGGAGGCGCTTGGGCAGCCCCAGCATTTT. Amino acids: CASGWEALGQPQHF.

This clone was picked up a small number of times. This sequence joins TRBV6-5 and TRBJ2-3, with 10 bases lining up with TRBD2. With 7 bases clipped from V and 4 bases from J, the junction kept 2 bases outside the gene matches. The CDR3 runs 13 residues. CDR1 is MNHEY, CDR2 SVGAGI, per germline. In DNA, the CDR3 is TGTGCCAGCACTAGCGGGAGCCCAGATACGCAGTATTTT. This gives the protein CASTSGSPDTQYF.

This chain joins TRBV30 and TRBJ2-7; a possible D gene is TRBD1 (6 bases). The V and J ends lost 3 bases and 2 bases respectively, with 11 bases between them. The CDR3 length is 13 residues. Germline V lookup: CDR1 GTSNPN, CDR2 SVGIG (reference sequence). The CDR3 coding sequence is TGTGCCTGGAGCTTCGGGGACACCTACGAGCAGTACTTC. Amino acids: CAWSFGDTYEQYF.